This T cell receptor (beta chain) was captured by sequencing in a study of T cell responses to AZD1222 COVID-19 vaccine. Points from the study as a whole: CD4 TCRs covered the whole spike, strongest at regions 160-218 and 743-854.

Assay used: immunoSEQ multiplex PCR; TCRdb lists only in-frame clones, some missing. The sample holds over 90,000 clones, approximately 90% seen once. As concerns this clone: Its antigen is not known.

This CDR3 is built from 14 residues. Per the germline V gene, CDR1 is MNHEY and CDR2 is SVGAGI. With 0 bases removed from V and 3 bases from J, the gap between germline ends came to 6 bases. This chain links TRBV6-5 with TRBJ2-1; TRBD1 is a possible D gene (6 bases). The receptor was isolated from an adult who received the AZD1222 COVID-19 vaccine. The sample in question was peripheral blood, obtained 28 days after the second AZD1222 dose. The CDR3 here is CASSYSDSYNEQFF. CDR3 bases: TGTGCCAGCAGTTACTCGGACAGCTACAATGAGCAGTTCTTC.